One and the same sample provided the 2 T cell receptor beta chains below, sequenced in a study of blood T cells in healthy people across ages. Primed by a sample-barcoded 5' primer and a J-beta primer mix, a second PCR proceeded for 7 to 11 cycles. TCRdb reprocessed the 5' RACE reads with MiXCR, giving one entry per CDR3 protein. The sample has around 1,500,000 distinct CDR3 sequences, about 28% seen once. Sequences were obtained from blood. The origin of the receptors is a woman aged 25 to 39 in good health.

This clonotype was observed a single time. This chain joins TRBV12-5 and TRBJ2-6, with TRBD1 matching 8 bases. The CDR3 loop spans 15 amino acids. Germline CDR1 reads LGHNT; CDR2 reads FRNRAP. Germline trimming cut 4 bases from V and 3 bases from J; bases unmatched to any gene: 2. CDR3 loop: CASGSGGVGANVLTF. CDR3 bases: TGTGCTAGTGGTTCAGGGGGCGTTGGGGCCAACGTCCTGACTTTC.

As to this clonotype: A much bigger clone sits one base away, suggesting this may be a read error. J is TRBJ1-2 and V is TRBV29-1; no firm D call. Germline V gene sequence: CDR1 SQVTM, CDR2 ANQGSEA. Trimming pared 4 bases from V and 4 bases from J, leaving 13 bases between. This CDR3 comprises 13 residues. In DNA, the CDR3 is TGCAGCGTTGCTCAGGAGGTGGCCTATGGCTACACCTTC. This translates into CSVAQEVAYGYTF.